This TCR beta chain was retrieved from a study of siplizumab effects on memory and regulatory T cells. The CDR3 covers 15 residues. Trimming pared 7 bases from V and 8 bases from J, leaving 23 bases between. Germline values: CDR1 LNHDA, CDR2 SQIVND (reference sequence). The repertoire was sequenced with immunoSEQ multiplex PCR; TCRdb's copy has only in-frame clones and lacks some. The sample comprises roughly 68,000 clones, just over 95% of which are singletons, and roughly 0.1% rests with the top ten. Study-wide results and limits: Among alloreactive clones, only a minor fraction mapped to unstimulated subsets.

Concerning this clone itself: What it recognizes is unknown.

Sequencing was carried out using naive CD8+ T cells sorted from blood. The sequence came from a human donor in good health. The rearrangement joins TRBV19 to TRBJ1-2; no definite D call. The CDR3 is CASNEIGSLVWGYTF. The CDR3, as DNA: TGTGCCAGTAACGAGATTGGGAGTTTAGTGTGGGGCTACACCTTC.